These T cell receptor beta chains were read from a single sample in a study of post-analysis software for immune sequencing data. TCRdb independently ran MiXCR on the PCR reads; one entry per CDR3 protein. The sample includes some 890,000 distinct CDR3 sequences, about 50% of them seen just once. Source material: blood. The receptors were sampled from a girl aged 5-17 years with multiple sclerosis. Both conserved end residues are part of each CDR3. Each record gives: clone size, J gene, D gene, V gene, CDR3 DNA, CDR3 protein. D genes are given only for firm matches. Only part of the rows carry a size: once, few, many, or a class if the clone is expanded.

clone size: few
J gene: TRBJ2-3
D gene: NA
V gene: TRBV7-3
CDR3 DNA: TGTGCCAGCAGCTCAATGGTCTATTCAGATACGCAGTATTTT
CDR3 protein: CASSSMVYSDTQYF

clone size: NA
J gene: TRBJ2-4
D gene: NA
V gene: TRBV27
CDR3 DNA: TGTGCCAGCAGTTTCGACAAGGCAAACATTCAGTACTTC
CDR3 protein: CASSFDKANIQYF

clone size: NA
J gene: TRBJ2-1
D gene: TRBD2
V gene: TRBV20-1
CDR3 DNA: TGCAGTGCTAGACGGACTAGCGGGAGAAAAGGGCTGTTCTTC
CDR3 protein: CSARRTSGRKGLFF

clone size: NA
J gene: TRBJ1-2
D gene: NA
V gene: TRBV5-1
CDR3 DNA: TGCGCCAGCAGCTTGGCCGCAGAGCTAAACTATGGCTACACCTTC
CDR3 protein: CASSLAAELNYGYTF

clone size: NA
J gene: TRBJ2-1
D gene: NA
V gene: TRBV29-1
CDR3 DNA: TGCAGCGTTCGGAACCCCTGGGACGTCAATGAGCAGTTCTTC
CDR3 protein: CSVRNPWDVNEQFF

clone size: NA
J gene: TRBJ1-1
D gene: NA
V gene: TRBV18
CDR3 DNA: TGTGCCAGCTCCCCACAGGGCAGGTCTAACACTGAAGCTTTCTTT
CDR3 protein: CASSPQGRSNTEAFF

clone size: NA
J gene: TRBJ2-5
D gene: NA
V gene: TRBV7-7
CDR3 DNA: TGTGCCAGCAGCTTAGATGGAGCCGGCAGGGGCGAGACCCAGTACTTC
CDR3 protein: CASSLDGAGRGETQYF

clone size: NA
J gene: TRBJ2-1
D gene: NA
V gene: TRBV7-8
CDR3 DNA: TGTGCCAGCAGCTTAGTCATCCGGCTCGTGGGGGGCCATGAGCAGTTCTTC
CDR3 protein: CASSLVIRLVGGHEQFF

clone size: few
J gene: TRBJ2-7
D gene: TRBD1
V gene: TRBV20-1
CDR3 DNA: TGCAGTGCTGGAACTCCGGGACAGGGAAGGTACGAGCAGTACTTC
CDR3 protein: CSAGTPGQGRYEQYF

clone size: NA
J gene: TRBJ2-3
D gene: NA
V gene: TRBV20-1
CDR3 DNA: TGCAGTGCTCCTCCGGGGACCCTCACAGATACGCAGTATTTT
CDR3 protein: CSAPPGTLTDTQYF

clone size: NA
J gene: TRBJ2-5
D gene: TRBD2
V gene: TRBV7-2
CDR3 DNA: TGTGCCAGCAGCTTAGAGGCGGGAGGGCCTCGGGAGACCCAGTACTTC
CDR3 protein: CASSLEAGGPRETQYF

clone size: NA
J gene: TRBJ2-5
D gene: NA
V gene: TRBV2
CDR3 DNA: TGTGCCAGCAAGGCGACCAGGGAGACCCAGTACTTC
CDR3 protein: CASKATRETQYF

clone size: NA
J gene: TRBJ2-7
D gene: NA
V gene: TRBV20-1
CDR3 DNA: TGCAGTGCGGTCGACAGATACGAGCAGTACTTC
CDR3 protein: CSAVDRYEQYF

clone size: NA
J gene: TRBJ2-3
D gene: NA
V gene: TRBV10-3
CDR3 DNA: TGTGCCATCAGTGAGTCGGGGTTAGGAGATACGCAGTATTTT
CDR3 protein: CAISESGLGDTQYF

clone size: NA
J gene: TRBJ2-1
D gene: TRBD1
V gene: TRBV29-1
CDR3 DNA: TGCAGCCCTAACAGGGGCGATGAGCAGTTCTTC
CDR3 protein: CSPNRGDEQFF

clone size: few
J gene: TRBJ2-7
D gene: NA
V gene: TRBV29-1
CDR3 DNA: TGCAGCGCAAAGGAGGGGTTTCGGAGCTCCTACGAGCAGTACTTC
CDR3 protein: CSAKEGFRSSYEQYF

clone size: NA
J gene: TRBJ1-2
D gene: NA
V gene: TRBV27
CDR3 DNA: TGTGCCAGCAGTTTGGAGTTCCCCAACTATGGCTACACCTTC
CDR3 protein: CASSLEFPNYGYTF

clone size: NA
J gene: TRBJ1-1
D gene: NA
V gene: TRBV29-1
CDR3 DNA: TGCAGCGCCAGGGCCTGGCCCGAAGCTTTCTTT
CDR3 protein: CSARAWPEAFF

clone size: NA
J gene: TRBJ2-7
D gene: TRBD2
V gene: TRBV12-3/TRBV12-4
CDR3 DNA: TGTGCCATCTCGGCCGGGTTACTAGCGGGACAGAGTCGGGAGCAGTACTTC
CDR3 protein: CAISAGLLAGQSREQYF

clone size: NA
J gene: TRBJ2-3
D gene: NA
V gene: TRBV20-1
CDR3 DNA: TGCAGTGCTCGGGGAATGAGCACAGATACGCAGTATTTT
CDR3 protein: CSARGMSTDTQYF

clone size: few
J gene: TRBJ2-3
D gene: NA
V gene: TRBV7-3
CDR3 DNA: TGTGCCAGCAGCTTAGGTCGGGGGGCGCGCACAGATACGCAGTATTTT
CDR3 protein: CASSLGRGARTDTQYF

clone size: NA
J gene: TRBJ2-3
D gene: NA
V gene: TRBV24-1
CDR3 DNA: TGTGCCACCAGCGGGGAGGTGGTTGATACGCAGTATTTT
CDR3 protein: CATSGEVVDTQYF

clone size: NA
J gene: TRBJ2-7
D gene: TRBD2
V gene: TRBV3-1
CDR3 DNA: TGTGCCAGCAGCAACCGACTAGCGGGGGGACCCTACGAGCAGTACTTC
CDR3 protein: CASSNRLAGGPYEQYF

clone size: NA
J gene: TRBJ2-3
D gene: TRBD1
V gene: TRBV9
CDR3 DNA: TGTGCCAGCAGCCCCAGGCCGGGACAGCCTAATACGCAGTATTTT
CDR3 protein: CASSPRPGQPNTQYF

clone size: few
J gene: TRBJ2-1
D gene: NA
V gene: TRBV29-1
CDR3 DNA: TGCAGCGTTGCCTTAGGGCGCTCCTACAATGAGCAGTTCTTC
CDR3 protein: CSVALGRSYNEQFF

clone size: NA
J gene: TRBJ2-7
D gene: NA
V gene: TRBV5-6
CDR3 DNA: TGTACCAGCAGCTTAGAGTCCTACGAGCAGTACTTC
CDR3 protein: CTSSLESYEQYF

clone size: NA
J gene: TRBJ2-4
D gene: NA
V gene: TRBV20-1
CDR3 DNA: TGCAGTGCTAGTAAGGTGGACAGCCTCAAAAACATTCAGTACTTC
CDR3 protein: CSASKVDSLKNIQYF

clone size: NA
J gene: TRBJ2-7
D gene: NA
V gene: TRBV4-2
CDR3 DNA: TGTGCCAGCAGCCAAGCCCTACAGCTATCCCTGGGGTACGAGCAGTACTTC
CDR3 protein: CASSQALQLSLGYEQYF

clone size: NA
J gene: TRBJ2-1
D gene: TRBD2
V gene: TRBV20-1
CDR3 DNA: TGCAGTGCTAGAGATTTGAGTAGCGGGTGGAATGAGCAGTTCTTC
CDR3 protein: CSARDLSSGWNEQFF

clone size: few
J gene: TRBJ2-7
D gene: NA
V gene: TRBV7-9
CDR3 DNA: TGTGCCAGCAGCCTCCGCGGGGACAGCAACTACGAGCAGTACTTC
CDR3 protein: CASSLRGDSNYEQYF

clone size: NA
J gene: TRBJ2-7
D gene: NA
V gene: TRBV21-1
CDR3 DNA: TGTGCCAGCAGCAAAAGGCGGACACTAGCGGGCTACGAGCAGTACTTC
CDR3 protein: CASSKRRTLAGYEQYF